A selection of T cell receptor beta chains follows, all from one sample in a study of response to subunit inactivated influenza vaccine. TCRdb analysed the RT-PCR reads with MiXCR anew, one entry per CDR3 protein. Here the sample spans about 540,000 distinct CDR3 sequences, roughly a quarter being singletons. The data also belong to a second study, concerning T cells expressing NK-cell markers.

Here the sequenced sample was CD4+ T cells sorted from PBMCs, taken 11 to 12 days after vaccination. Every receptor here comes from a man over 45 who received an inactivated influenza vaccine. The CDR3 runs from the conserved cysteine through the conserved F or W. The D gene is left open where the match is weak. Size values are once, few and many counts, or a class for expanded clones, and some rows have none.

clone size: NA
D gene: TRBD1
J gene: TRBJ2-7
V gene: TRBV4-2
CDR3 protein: CASSQEGTAPRRQYF
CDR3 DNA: TGTGCCAGCAGCCAAGAAGGGACAGCTCCCAGGAGGCAGTACTTC

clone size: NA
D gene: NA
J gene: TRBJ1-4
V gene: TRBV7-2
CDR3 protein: CASSLEPGTNEKLFF
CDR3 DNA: TGTGCCAGCAGCTTAGAACCAGGGACTAATGAAAAACTGTTTTTT

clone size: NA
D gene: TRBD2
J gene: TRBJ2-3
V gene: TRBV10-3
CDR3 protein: CAISGLAGTSTDTQYF
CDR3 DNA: TGTGCCATCAGTGGACTAGCGGGTACTAGCACAGATACGCAGTATTTT

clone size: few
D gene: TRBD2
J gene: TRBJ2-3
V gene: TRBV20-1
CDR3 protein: CSATRRLADTDTQYF
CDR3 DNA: TGCAGTGCAACCCGCCGGCTAGCGGACACAGATACGCAGTATTTT

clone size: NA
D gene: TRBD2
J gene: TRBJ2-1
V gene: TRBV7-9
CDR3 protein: CASSHTSGGRGFF
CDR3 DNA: TGTGCCAGCAGCCACACTAGCGGGGGGCGGGGGTTCTTC

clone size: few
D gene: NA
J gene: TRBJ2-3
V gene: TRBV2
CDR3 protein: CASSDRGPLRDTQYF
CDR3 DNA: TGTGCCAGCAGTGATCGGGGGCCCCTCCGAGATACGCAGTATTTT

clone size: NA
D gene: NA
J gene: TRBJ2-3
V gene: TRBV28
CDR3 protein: CASSSPGHTDTQYF
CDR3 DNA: TGTGCCAGCAGTTCCCCCGGTCACACAGATACGCAGTATTTT

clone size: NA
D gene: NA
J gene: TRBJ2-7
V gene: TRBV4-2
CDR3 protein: CASSQDLATSYEQYF
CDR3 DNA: TGTGCCAGCAGCCAAGATTTGGCTACGTCTTACGAGCAGTACTTC

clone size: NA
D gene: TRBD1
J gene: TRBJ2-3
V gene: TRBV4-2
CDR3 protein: CASSQDKGQLPNTQYF
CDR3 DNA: TGTGCCAGCAGCCAAGACAAGGGACAGCTCCCTAATACGCAGTATTTT

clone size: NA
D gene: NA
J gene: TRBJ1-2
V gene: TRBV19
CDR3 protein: CASTLGGLYYGYTF
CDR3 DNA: TGTGCCAGTACTCTTGGGGGACTCTACTATGGCTACACCTTC

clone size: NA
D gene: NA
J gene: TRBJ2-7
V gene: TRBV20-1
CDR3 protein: CSARDWRWGRYEQYF
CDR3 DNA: TGCAGTGCTAGAGATTGGCGTTGGGGGCGATACGAGCAGTACTTC

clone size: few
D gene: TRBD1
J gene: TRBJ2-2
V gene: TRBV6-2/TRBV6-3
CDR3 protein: CASSSRSTPGQHVAGELFF
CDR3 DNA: TGTGCCAGCAGTTCAAGATCAACCCCGGGACAGCATGTAGCCGGGGAGCTGTTTTTT

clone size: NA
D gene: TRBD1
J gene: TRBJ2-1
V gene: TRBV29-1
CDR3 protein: CSVAGQLSYNEQFF
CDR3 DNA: TGCAGCGTTGCGGGACAGCTGTCCTACAATGAGCAGTTCTTC

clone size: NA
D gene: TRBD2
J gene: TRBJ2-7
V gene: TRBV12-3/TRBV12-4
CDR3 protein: CASSGGLVHEQYF
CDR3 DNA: TGTGCCAGCAGTGGTGGACTAGTCCACGAGCAGTACTTC

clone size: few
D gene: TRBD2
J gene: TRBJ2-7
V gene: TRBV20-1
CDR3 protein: CSATRDTGTSGSYEQYF
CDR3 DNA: TGCAGTGCGACCCGGGACACCGGGACTAGCGGGAGTTACGAGCAGTACTTC

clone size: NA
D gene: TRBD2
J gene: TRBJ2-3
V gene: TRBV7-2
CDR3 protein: CASSLGAGGANTQYF
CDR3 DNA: TGTGCCAGCAGCTTAGGGGCGGGGGGTGCAAATACGCAGTATTTT

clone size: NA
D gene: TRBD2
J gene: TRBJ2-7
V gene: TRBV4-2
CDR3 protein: CASSQHVERGTAEQYF
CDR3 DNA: TGTGCCAGCAGCCAGCACGTGGAGCGGGGAACCGCCGAGCAGTACTTC

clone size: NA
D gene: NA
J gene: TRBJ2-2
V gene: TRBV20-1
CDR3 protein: CSADGQGETGELFF
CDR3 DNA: TGCAGTGCGGACGGGCAGGGCGAGACCGGGGAGCTGTTTTTT